This TCR beta chain was documented in a study of blood T cell repertoires in COVID-19. Study at large: Nucleic acid was either cDNA or gDNA, and it came from T cells, B-cell-depleted T cells, or PBMCs.

The CDR3 length is 16 residues. The V gene lost 1 base and the J gene lost 5 bases, with 14 bases spanning the gap. Germline CDR1 SGHTA, CDR2 FQGNSA. In the authors' methods: From reference gene primer amplification, estimates of nucleated cell counts were derived. Measured with immunoSEQ multiplex PCR; TCRdb has only the in-frame clones, and not every one. That table furnishes V, J and clone size, whereas the DNA furnished D and trimming. The sample comprises around 78,000 clones, about 81% of which are singletons, and 15% to 20% rests with the top ten. The sequence derives from a human donor in a cohort sampled during active COVID-19. Sequenced sample: peripheral blood. The V gene is TRBV7-2, the J gene TRBJ1-4; D call uncertain. The CDR3 region is CASSLEGWRGNEKLFF. The CDR3 DNA follows: TGTGCCAGCAGCTTAGAGGGTTGGCGAGGGAATGAAAAACTGTTTTTT. Full variable domain (remainder filled in from reference TRBV7-2 and TRBJ1-4): GAGVSQSPSNKVTEKGKDVELRCDPISGHTALYWYRQSLGQGLEFLIYFQGNSAPDKSGLPSDRFSAERTGGSVSTLTIQRTQQEDSAVYLCASSLEGWRGNEKLFFGSGTQLSVL.